A single sample is the source of the 32 T cell receptor beta chains below, sequenced in a study of regulatory T cells in long-lasting Graves disease. Time point indicated: persistent/refractory GD, antithyroid drugs over 5 years with positive TRAb. The authors made the TCR library using RNA they extracted from PBMCs. Relying on iRepertoire HTBI primers and Arm-PCR of CDR3 regions, the team built TCR beta libraries. A single record per CDR3 protein comes from TCRdb applying MiXCR to the multiplex PCR reads. The sample lists 250,000 to 300,000 distinct CDR3 sequences, under 25% occurring once. The material sequenced was peripheral blood mononuclear cells (PBMCs), taken when the disease was refractory, from a patient treated with antithyroid drugs. The receptor set was obtained from a female donor with Graves disease.

This clonotype was observed once. The chain links TRBV4-1 to TRBJ1-1; weak D call: TRBD1 (5 bases). The germline V and J ends were trimmed by 2 bases and 4 bases, with 11 bases remaining between them. This CDR3 has 14 residues. Germline V lookup: CDR1 MGHRA, CDR2 YSYEKL. CDR3 nucleotide sequence: TGCGCCAGCAGCCAACTCGGGACGGCCACTGAAGCTTTCTTT. Translation gives CASSQLGTATEAFF.

The table lists this clonotype with a few counts. The rearrangement joins TRBV29-1 to TRBJ2-5, with TRBD1 matching over 9 bases. Germline lookup yields CDR1 SQVTM and CDR2 ANQGSEA. CDR3 length: 12 residues. Trimming removed 7 bases from V and 4 bases from J; junction bases left unmatched: 4. The CDR3 DNA is TGCAGCGCTACACAGGGGGCAGAGACCCAGTACTTC. This gives the protein CSATQGAETQYF.

This clonotype was seen a few times. The chain links TRBV6-5 to TRBJ2-5, with no clear D. Germline V gene lookup returns CDR1 MNHEY and CDR2 SVGAGI. The V and J ends lost 4 bases and 4 bases respectively, with 13 bases between them. The CDR3 runs to 14 residues. CDR3 bases: TGTGCCAGCAGTTTCGCAGGATTTGGAGAGACCCAGTACTTC. Protein: CASSFAGFGETQYF.

This clonotype has a handful of counts. This rearrangement joins TRBV6-1 to TRBJ2-5; maybe TRBD2 (5 bases). The germline V gene has CDR1 MNHNS and CDR2 SASEGT. Trimming took off 6 bases at V and 5 bases at J, with 16 bases between the two ends. There are 14 residues in the CDR3. The CDR3 loop reads CASRYRGPPETQYF. For the CDR3, the DNA is TGTGCCAGCAGATATCGCGGGCCGCCGGAGACCCAGTACTTC.

This chain connects TRBV20-1 to TRBJ1-6; D is possibly TRBD1 (5 bases). Trimming took 3 bases from V and 7 from J, leaving 16 bases between them. This CDR3 has 15 amino acids. Germline-derived CDR1 and CDR2 are DFQATT and SNEGSKA (reference sequence). The CDR3 is CSARGQTDQNSPLHF. DNA of the CDR3: TGCAGTGCTAGGGGTCAGACAGATCAGAATTCACCCCTCCACTTT.

The chain has TRBV6-1 and TRBJ2-7; TRBD2 might be the D (5 bases). V was clipped by 2 bases and J by 3 bases, with 11 bases between them. This CDR3 region has 14 residues. Germline CDR1 and CDR2: MNHNS and SASEGT. CDR3 coding DNA: TGTGCCAGCAGTGAACGGGGTTCCCTCTACGAGCAGTACTTC. It yields the protein CASSERGSLYEQYF.

The chain couples TRBV28 to TRBJ2-1, with 7 bases that match TRBD2. CDR1 and CDR2 from the germline V gene are MDHEN and SYDVKM. The CDR3 has 14 amino acids. The V segment lost 5 bases and the J segment 4 bases; nucleotides outside the gene matches: 5. CDR3 coding DNA: TGTGCCAGCAGTCAAGCGGGATTGTACAATGAGCAGTTCTTC. It translates to CASSQAGLYNEQFF.

The rearrangement links TRBV6-1 to TRBJ1-1, with a possible D match to TRBD1 (6 bases). The CDR3 consists of 14 residues. Germline loops: CDR1 MNHNS, CDR2 SASEGT. V gave up 7 bases and J gave up 1 base, with 13 bases separating them. This chain's CDR3 is CASTPGHSNTEAFF. The CDR3 coding sequence is TGTGCCAGCACCCCGGGACACTCGAACACTGAAGCTTTCTTT.

This clonotype showed up many times. The V gene is TRBV6-1, the J gene TRBJ2-5, with D maybe TRBD2 (5 bases). This CDR3 is 15 amino acids long. Germline-derived CDR1 and CDR2 are MNHNS and SASEGT. V was trimmed by 7 bases and J by 1 base, leaving 16 bases between them. CDR3 residues: CASIAPGSGQETQYF. In DNA, the CDR3 is TGTGCCAGCATCGCACCGGGAAGCGGCCAAGAGACCCAGTACTTC.

The chain carries TRBV30 and TRBJ2-3, with D possibly matching TRBD1 (6 bases). Germline loops: CDR1 GTSNPN, CDR2 SVGIG (reference sequence). Trimming pared 1 base from V and 1 base from J, leaving 6 bases between. The CDR3 is made up of 13 amino acids. For the CDR3, the DNA is TGTGCCTGGAGTGGACAGGGCACAGATACGCAGTATTTT. Translated, it gives CAWSGQGTDTQYF.

This clonotype was seen repeatedly, ten times or more. The V gene is TRBV10-3, the J gene TRBJ2-5; no definite D call. Trimming cost V 4 bases and J 1 base, with 7 bases left between them. CDR1 and CDR2 from the germline V gene are ENHRY and SYGVKD. The CDR3 spans 13 residues. CDR3 sequence (DNA): TGTGCCATCAGTGTAGCTTTCCAAGAGACCCAGTACTTC. Translating gives CAISVAFQETQYF.

This sequence joins TRBV27 and TRBJ2-3, with 10 bases aligning to TRBD1. CDR3 length equals 17 residues. The junction had 10 bases not matched to a gene; V was cut back by 5 bases and J by 2 bases. Per germline, CDR1 MNHEY and CDR2 SMNVEV (reference sequence). CDR3 in amino acids: CASSKPGQGLHTDTQYF. The CDR3 DNA follows: TGTGCCAGCAGTAAACCGGGACAGGGGCTTCACACAGATACGCAGTATTTT.

The chain couples TRBV7-2 to TRBJ1-2; 10 bases agree with TRBD1. The CDR3 is 16 residues long. The germline V gene has CDR1 SGHTA and CDR2 FQGNSA. V was pared by 5 bases and J by 8 bases, with 14 bases of the junction left unmatched. In DNA, the CDR3 is TGTGCCAGCAGCCCCCCCGGGACAGGGGCGCAGGGGGGCTACACCTTC. Its protein is CASSPPGTGAQGGYTF. Using reference TRBV7-2 and TRBJ1-2 for the parts outside the CDR3, the full variable domain is GAGVSQSPSNKVTEKGKDVELRCDPISGHTALYWYRQSLGQGLEFLIYFQGNSAPDKSGLPSDRFSAERTGGSVSTLTIQRTQQEDSAVYLCASSPPGTGAQGGYTFGSGTRLTVV.

This clonotype was counted at least ten times. This chain joins TRBV7-8 and TRBJ2-5, with 9 bases that match TRBD1. The germline gives CDR1 SGHVS, CDR2 FQNEAQ. Trimming at V came to 5 bases and at J to 5 bases, leaving 12 bases not matched to a gene. This CDR3 region has 16 residues. CDR3 DNA: TGTGCCAGCAGCACCATTACCGGGACAGGGCTTGAGACCCAGTACTTC. Encoded protein: CASSTITGTGLETQYF.

This clonotype was seen at least ten times. This chain uses TRBV3-1 with TRBJ2-7, with D perhaps TRBD2 (6 bases). CDR1 LGHDT and CDR2 YNNKEL come from the germline V gene (reference sequence). The CDR3 runs 14 residues. V lost 0 bases and J lost 2, with 8 bases in between. CDR3 region: CASSQEPSAYEQYF. The DNA for the CDR3 is TGTGCCAGCAGCCAAGAGCCTAGCGCCTACGAGCAGTACTTC.

The chain combines TRBV7-9 with TRBJ1-3, with 7 bases that match TRBD1. The CDR3 has 15 amino acids. With V trimmed by 5 bases and J by 6 bases, 10 bases remained unmatched. CDR1 SEHNR and CDR2 FQNEAQ come from the germline V gene (reference sequence). DNA of the CDR3: TGTGCCAGCAGCCCCAACACCGGGACAGAAAACACCATATATTTT. It codes for CASSPNTGTENTIYF.

This clonotype was detected many times. The CDR3 DNA follows: TGTGCCAGCAGTTCTCACAGCAGAGTTGAAAAACTGTTTTTT. Its translation: CASSSHSRVEKLFF. The chain couples TRBV6-5 to TRBJ1-4; the D is unclear. Trimming cost V 4 bases and J 7 bases, with 13 bases left between them. The CDR3 spans 14 residues. Germline V gene data show CDR1 as MNHEY and CDR2 as SVGAGI.

This clonotype came up once. The J gene is TRBJ2-7, the V gene TRBV5-1; D might be TRBD1 (6 bases). Germline V gene data show CDR1 as SGHRS and CDR2 as YFSETQ. Trimming cost V 4 bases and J 9 bases, with 11 bases left between them. The length of the CDR3 is 11 residues. CDR3 nucleotides: TGCGCCAGCAGCCTAAGGGGGTTGCAGTACTTC. Its translation: CASSLRGLQYF.

The V gene is TRBV10-3, the J gene TRBJ1-1, with a possible D match to TRBD1 (6 bases). The V and J ends lost 10 bases and 1 base respectively, with 13 bases between them. The germline CDR1 and CDR2 sequences are ENHRY and SYGVKD. The length of the CDR3 is 13 residues. The CDR3: CATRDKKNTEAFF. The CDR3 bases are TGTGCCACCCGGGACAAGAAGAACACTGAAGCTTTCTTT.

This clonotype was detected many times. The genes are TRBV20-1 and TRBJ1-4; D is undetermined. Germline CDR1 DFQATT, CDR2 SNEGSKA (reference sequence). Trimming took off 6 bases at V and 0 bases at J, with 11 bases between the two ends. The CDR3 is 14 residues long. The CDR3 loop is CSARPASTNEKLFF. CDR3 coding DNA: TGCAGTGCCCGCCCGGCTTCAACTAATGAAAAACTGTTTTTT.

This rearrangement joins TRBV6-1 to TRBJ2-1, with D perhaps given as TRBD1 or TRBD2 (6 bases each). Germline V lookup: CDR1 MNHNS, CDR2 SASEGT. CDR3 length: 12 amino acids. V lost 11 bases, J lost 3 bases, and 11 bases lay in between. This CDR3 reads CAGGDNYNEQFF. The CDR3 DNA is TGTGCCGGAGGGGACAACTACAATGAGCAGTTCTTC.

The chain combines TRBV5-6 with TRBJ2-7; TRBD2 matches at 15 bases. Unmatched junction bases numbered 5, after V lost 4 bases and J lost 6 bases. The germline CDR1 and CDR2 sequences are SGHDT and YYEEEE. The CDR3 has 15 residues. CDR3 DNA sequence: TGTGCCAGCAGCGGTGGGACTAGCGGGAGGAGCGAGCAGTACTTC. Protein product: CASSGGTSGRSEQYF.

The sample holds one count of this clonotype. The chain recombines TRBV20-1 with TRBJ2-3; perhaps TRBD2 as D (7 bases). The CDR3 covers 15 residues. Trimming cost V 1 base and J 3 bases, with 14 bases left between them. Germline assignment: CDR1 DFQATT and CDR2 SNEGSKA (reference sequence). This chain's CDR3 is CSARVGGGSTDTQYF. The CDR3 coding sequence is TGCAGTGCTAGAGTCGGGGGCGGGAGTACAGATACGCAGTATTTT.

V and J are TRBV29-1 and TRBJ2-7; 9 bases map to TRBD1. Germline V gives CDR1 SQVTM, CDR2 ANQGSEA. V shed 5 bases, J shed 2 bases, and the junction held 7 bases outside the gene matches. The CDR3 is made up of 14 amino acids. The CDR3 region has the DNA TGCAGCGTTTCACCCGGGACAGGGACCTACGAGCAGTACTTC. Protein: CSVSPGTGTYEQYF.

At least ten counts were recorded for this clonotype. The chain is built from TRBV13 and TRBJ1-4; tentative D call: TRBD1 (6 bases). V was trimmed by 3 bases and J by 9 bases, leaving 14 bases between them. Germline V gene lookup returns CDR1 PRHDT and CDR2 FYEKMQ (reference sequence). The CDR3 length is 14 residues. The CDR3 is CASSFGGGGKKLFF. The CDR3 DNA reads as TGTGCCAGCAGCTTCGGGGGCGGTGGGAAAAAACTGTTTTTT.

This clonotype was seen at least ten times. The chain carries TRBV12-3 or TRBV12-4 and TRBJ1-4; no firm D call. The CDR3 spans 12 residues. The V end was cut by 6 bases, the J end by 10 bases, with 12 bases between. The CDR3 sequence is CASSINTGKLFF. CDR3 nucleotide sequence: TGTGCCAGCAGCATAAACACGGGAAAACTGTTTTTT.

V gene TRBV29-1 combines with J gene TRBJ2-1; no firm D call. CDR3 length: 14 residues. Germline lookup yields CDR1 SQVTM and CDR2 ANQGSEA. The V end was cut by 6 bases, the J end by 9 bases, with 21 bases between. Here the CDR3 DNA reads TGCAGCGTACGACCAAGCACCGGGTCTAGTGAGCAGTTCTTC. Its translation: CSVRPSTGSSEQFF.

This clonotype came up many times. The rearrangement uses TRBV28 and TRBJ1-6; 8 bases agree with TRBD1. Germline V CDR1 and CDR2: MDHEN, SYDVKM. Trimming removed 7 bases from V and 7 bases from J; junction bases left unmatched: 6. The CDR3 is 14 amino acids. The CDR3 is CASKLDRGNSPLHF. CDR3 bases: TGTGCCAGCAAACTCGACAGGGGAAATTCACCCCTCCACTTT.

Only a few counts were recorded for this clonotype. The genes are TRBV11-2 and TRBJ2-5; 9 positions agree with TRBD2. This CDR3 has 16 amino acids. CDR1 is SGHAT and CDR2 is FQNNGV in the germline V gene. V gave up 3 bases and J gave up 5 bases; unmatched junction bases: 10. CDR3 coding DNA: TGTGCCAGCAGCTTGGCGGGAGGGGCCCCGGGGGAGACCCAGTACTTC. Translating it yields CASSLAGGAPGETQYF.

This clonotype has a count of ten or more. The chain carries TRBV2 and TRBJ1-3; TRBD1 matches 8 bases. The ends lost 5 bases at V and 6 bases at J; junction bases unmatched: 12. The germline V gene has CDR1 SNHLY and CDR2 FYNNEI. This CDR3 spans 16 amino acids. The DNA of the CDR3 is TGTGCCAGCAGTCGGGACAGGCGATTAGAAACAAACACCATATATTTT. Translated, it gives CASSRDRRLETNTIYF.

This clonotype was seen ten or more times. The V gene is TRBV11-2, the J gene TRBJ2-7; D gene uncertain. The CDR3 sequence is 12 residues long. Trimming took off 8 bases at V and 5 bases at J, with 13 bases between the two ends. Germline CDR1 SGHAT, CDR2 FQNNGV. The CDR3 nucleotides are TGTGCCAGCGGGCGGACGCCCAACGAGCAGTACTTC. Residues: CASGRTPNEQYF.

V and J are TRBV28 and TRBJ2-3, with D perhaps given as TRBD1 or TRBD2 (7 bases each). The CDR3 length is 13 residues. The germline gives CDR1 MDHEN, CDR2 SYDVKM. Trimming removed 4 bases at V and 6 bases at J, with 11 bases between. The CDR3 here is CASSWEGADTQYF. In DNA form, the CDR3 reads TGTGCCAGCAGTTGGGAGGGGGCCGATACGCAGTATTTT.